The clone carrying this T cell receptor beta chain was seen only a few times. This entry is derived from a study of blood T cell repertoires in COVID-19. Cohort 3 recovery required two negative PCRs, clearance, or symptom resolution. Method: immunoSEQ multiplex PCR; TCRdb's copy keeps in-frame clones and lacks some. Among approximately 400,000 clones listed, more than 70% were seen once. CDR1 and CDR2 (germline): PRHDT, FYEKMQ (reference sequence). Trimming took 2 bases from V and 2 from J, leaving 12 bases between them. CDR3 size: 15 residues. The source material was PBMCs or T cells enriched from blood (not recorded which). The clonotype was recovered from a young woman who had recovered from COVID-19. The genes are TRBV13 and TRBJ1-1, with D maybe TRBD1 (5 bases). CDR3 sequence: CASSLRGRANTEAFF. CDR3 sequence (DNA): TGTGCCAGCAGCTTAAGGGGCAGGGCCAACACTGAAGCTTTCTTT. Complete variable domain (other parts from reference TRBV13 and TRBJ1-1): AAGVIQSPRHLIKEKRETATLKCYPIPRHDTVYWYQQGPGQDPQFLISFYEKMQSDKGSIPDRFSAQQFSDYHSELNMSSLELGDSALYFCASSLRGRANTEAFFGQGTRLTVV.